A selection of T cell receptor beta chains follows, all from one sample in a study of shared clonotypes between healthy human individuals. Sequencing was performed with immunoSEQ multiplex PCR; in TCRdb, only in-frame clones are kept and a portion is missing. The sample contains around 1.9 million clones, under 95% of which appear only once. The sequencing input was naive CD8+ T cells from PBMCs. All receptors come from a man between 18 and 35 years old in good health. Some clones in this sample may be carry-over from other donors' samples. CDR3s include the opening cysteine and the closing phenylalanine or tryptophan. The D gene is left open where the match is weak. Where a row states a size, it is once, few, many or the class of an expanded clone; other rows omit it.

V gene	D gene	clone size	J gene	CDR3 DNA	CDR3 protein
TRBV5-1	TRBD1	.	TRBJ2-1	TGCGCCAGCAGCTTACGGCAGGGGGTCCACAATGAGCAGTTCTTC	CASSLRQGVHNEQFF
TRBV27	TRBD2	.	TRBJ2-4	TGTGCCAGCAGTTTCGTCCGGGGGGACATTCAGTACTTC	CASSFVRGDIQYF
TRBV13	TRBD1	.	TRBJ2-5	TGTGCCAGCAGCCACCGACAGGGTGACGAGACCCAGTACTTC	CASSHRQGDETQYF
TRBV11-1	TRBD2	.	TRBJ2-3	TGTGCCAGCAGCGCGGGGGGGGGCACAGATACGCAGTATTTT	CASSAGGGTDTQYF
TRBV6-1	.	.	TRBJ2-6	TGTGCCAGCAGTGAAGGGCACCTGTACTCTGGGGCCAACGTCCTGACTTTC	CASSEGHLYSGANVLTF
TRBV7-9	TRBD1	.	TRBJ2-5	TGTGCCAGCAGCCCGACAGGGTTAGAGACCCAGTACTTC	CASSPTGLETQYF
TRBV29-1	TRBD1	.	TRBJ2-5	TGCAGCGTGGAATACTCAGGGACAGGACAGACCCAGTACTTC	CSVEYSGTGQTQYF
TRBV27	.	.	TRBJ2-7	TGTGCCAGCAGTTTCACCGGAAAAATCGAAGGACGCTACGAGCAGTACTTC	CASSFTGKIEGRYEQYF
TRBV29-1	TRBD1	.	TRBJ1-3	TGCAGCGTTGTCGGGACAGATACTGGAAACACCATATATTTT	CSVVGTDTGNTIYF
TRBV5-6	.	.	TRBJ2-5	TGTGCCAGTGAAGGGGGTGGCGAGACCCAGTACTTC	CASEGGGETQYF
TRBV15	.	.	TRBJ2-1	TGTGCCACCAGCAGAGGCTCGCAGCACAATGAGCAGTTCTTC	CATSRGSQHNEQFF
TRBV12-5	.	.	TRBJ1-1	TGTGCTAGTGGTTTGGTAGTCTCGGGCAGGGGCACTGAAGCTTTCTTT	CASGLVVSGRGTEAFF
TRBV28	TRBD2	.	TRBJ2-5	TGTGCCAGCAGTTTCCCTGGACTAGCGGGAGAAGAGACCCAGTACTTC	CASSFPGLAGEETQYF
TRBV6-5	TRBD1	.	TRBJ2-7	TGTGCCAGCAGTTACTCGAATGTACAGGGGGGCTACGAGCAGTACTTC	CASSYSNVQGGYEQYF
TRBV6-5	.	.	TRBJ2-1	TGTGCCAGCAGTTCGGGGACCTCCTCCTACAATGAGCAGTTCTTC	CASSSGTSSYNEQFF
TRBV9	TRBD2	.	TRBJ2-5	TGTGCCAGCAGCGTGGGGACTAGCGGGAGGGCCGGGGAAGAGACCCAGTACTTC	CASSVGTSGRAGEETQYF
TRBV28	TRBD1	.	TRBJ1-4	TGTGCCAGCAATGCCCACAGGGGCGCAACTAATGAAAAACTGTTTTTT	CASNAHRGATNEKLFF
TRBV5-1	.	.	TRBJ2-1	TGCGCCAGCAGCTTGGCTTCCCGTTATGAGCAGTTCTTC	CASSLASRYEQFF
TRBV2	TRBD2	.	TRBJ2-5	TGTGCCAGCAGTGCCGGTCGGGGGGTAGAGACCCAGTACTTC	CASSAGRGVETQYF
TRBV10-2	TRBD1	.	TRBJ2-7	TGCGCCAGCAGTGAGTCGAGGGACAGTTCCTACGAGCAGTACTTC	CASSESRDSSYEQYF
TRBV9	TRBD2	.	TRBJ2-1	TGTGCCAGCAGCTTACCTAGCGGTAACAATGAGCAGTTCTTC	CASSLPSGNNEQFF
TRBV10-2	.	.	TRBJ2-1	TGCGCCAGCAGGTCGGGACCTAGCTCCTACAATGAGCAGTTCTTC	CASRSGPSSYNEQFF
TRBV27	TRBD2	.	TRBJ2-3	TGTGCCAGCAGTTTATTCCCCCTAGCGGGGTACACAGATACGCAGTATTTT	CASSLFPLAGYTDTQYF
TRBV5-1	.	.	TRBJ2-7	TGCGCCAGCAGCTTGGACAGGAAGACGTCGGAGGAGCAGTACTTC	CASSLDRKTSEEQYF
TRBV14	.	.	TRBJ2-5	TGTGCCAGCAGCCCGAAAAGCATCGCCGCACAAGAGACCCAGTACTTC	CASSPKSIAAQETQYF
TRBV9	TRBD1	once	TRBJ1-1	TGTGCCAGCAGCGTAGGGACAGGGAGGTCTGAAGCTTTCTTT	CASSVGTGRSEAFF
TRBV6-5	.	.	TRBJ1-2	TGTGCCACCTTCGGACTACACTATGGCTACACCTTC	CATFGLHYGYTF
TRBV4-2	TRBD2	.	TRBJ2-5	TGTGCCAGCAGCCCCCGAGGGGTAGCGGGAGGAGAGACCCAGTACTTC	CASSPRGVAGGETQYF
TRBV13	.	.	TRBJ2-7	TGTGCCAGCAGTTCACGAGGTCAATACGAGCAGTACTTC	CASSSRGQYEQYF
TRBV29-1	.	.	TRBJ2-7	TGCAGCGTTGAGGGGGGACCCCCTCACTACGAGCAGTACTTC	CSVEGGPPHYEQYF
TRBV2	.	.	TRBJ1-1	TGTGCCAGAACCTTAGGGGGGGTCGGCACTGAAGCTTTCTTT	CARTLGGVGTEAFF
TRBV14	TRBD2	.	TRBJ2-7	TGTGCCAGCAGCCAAACTCGGACTAGCGCCCGAGAGCAGTACTTC	CASSQTRTSAREQYF
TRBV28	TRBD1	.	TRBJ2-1	TGTGCCAGCAGTTTACCGGACAGGGGTAGCAATGAGCAGTTCTTC	CASSLPDRGSNEQFF
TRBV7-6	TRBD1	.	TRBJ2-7	TGTGCCAGCGGGAACAGGGGCTACGAGCAGTACTTC	CASGNRGYEQYF
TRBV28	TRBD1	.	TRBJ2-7	TGTGCCAGCAGCCTACAGGGGCCTGGCGAGCAGTACTTC	CASSLQGPGEQYF
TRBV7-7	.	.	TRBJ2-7	TGTGCCAGCAGCATAGGGGGGAGCGGTGACGAGCAGTACTTC	CASSIGGSGDEQYF
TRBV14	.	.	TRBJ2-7	TGTGCCAGCAGCCCGGGGCTAGCGTACGAGCAGTACTTC	CASSPGLAYEQYF
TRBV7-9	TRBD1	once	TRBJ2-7	TGTGCCAGCAGCTTAGAGGGACAGGGCGTACACGAGCAGTACTTC	CASSLEGQGVHEQYF
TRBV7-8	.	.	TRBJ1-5	TGTGCCAGCAGCTTCCACCGGGCACCACTCGAAGGTCAGCCCCAGCATTTT	CASSFHRAPLEGQPQHF
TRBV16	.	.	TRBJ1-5	TGTGCCAGCAGCCAATCTTATACTAGCAATCAGCCCCAGCATTTT	CASSQSYTSNQPQHF
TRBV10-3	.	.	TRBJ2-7	TGTGCCATCGGGACCCTCTACGAGCAGTACTTC	CAIGTLYEQYF
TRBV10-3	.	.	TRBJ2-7	TGTGCCATCAGTGCGCTCCAACAAGACAGGTTCCTAACCTACGAGCAGTACTTC	CAISALQQDRFLTYEQYF